Presented here are 17 T cell receptor beta chains from one specimen sequenced in a study of blood T cell repertoires in COVID-19. TCRdb's copy holds only in-frame clones and misses some; the assay was immunoSEQ multiplex PCR. The table lists more than 300,000 clones, roughly 90% of them singletons. Input material: PBMCs or T cells enriched from blood (not recorded which). The origin of the receptors is a woman in her twenties or thirties who had been exposed to COVID-19.

The chain links TRBV14 to TRBJ1-1; 9 bases align to TRBD1. Per the germline V gene, CDR1 is SGHDN and CDR2 is FVKESK. The CDR3 is made up of 13 amino acids. The V segment lost 0 bases and the J segment 14 bases; nucleotides outside the gene matches: 7. The chain's CDR3 is CASSQDLGQGGFF. Here the CDR3 DNA reads TGTGCCAGCAGCCAAGATCTGGGACAGGGTGGGTTCTTT.

This sequence joins TRBV9 and TRBJ2-5, with TRBD1 matching over 9 bases. The J segment lost 4 bases and the V segment lost 0 bases, leaving 7 bases of the junction unmatched. The CDR3 covers 16 residues. Germline V lookup: CDR1 SGDLS, CDR2 YYNGEE. The CDR3, as DNA: TGTGCCAGCAGCGTAGCTGGGGACAGGGAAGGAGAGACCCAGTACTTC. Its protein is CASSVAGDREGETQYF. Filled out from reference TRBV9 and TRBJ2-5, the complete variable domain reads DSGVTQTPKHLITATGQRVTLRCSPRSGDLSVYWYQQSLDQGLQFLIQYYNGEERAKGNILERFSAQQFPDLHSELNLSSLELGDSALYFCASSVAGDREGETQYFGPGTRLLVL.

This chain uses TRBV7-9 with TRBJ1-1, with D perhaps TRBD1 (6 bases). CDR3 length equals 13 residues. Between the trimmed V and J ends, which lost 7 bases and 5 bases, there was a span of 14 bases. The V gene's germline CDR1 is SEHNR and CDR2 FQNEAQ (reference sequence). CDR3 DNA sequence: TGTGCCAGCATCGACCGGCAGGGGACTGAAGCTTTCTTT. This gives the protein CASIDRQGTEAFF.

The chain uses TRBV5-4 and TRBJ1-1; TRBD1 might be the D (6 bases). This CDR3 is 13 amino acids long. Germline V gene data show CDR1 as SGHNT and CDR2 as YYREEE (reference sequence). Trimming left V 4 bases short and J 10 bases short, with 17 bases between. The CDR3 DNA follows: TGTGCCAGCAGCGAGGCAAATCCACAGGGAGCTTTCTTT. Its translation is CASSEANPQGAFF.

CDR3 DNA sequence: TGTGCCAGCAGCTTAGAGAGAGGAGCCTACACCTTC. Amino acid sequence: CASSLERGAYTF. V gene TRBV7-2 combines with J gene TRBJ1-2; D remains ambiguous. Trimming left V 1 base short and J 10 bases short, with 10 bases between. The germline gives CDR1 SGHTA, CDR2 FQGNSA. The CDR3 is 12 amino acids.

This chain connects TRBV30 to TRBJ2-4; 9 nucleotides agree with TRBD1. V lost 3 bases, J lost 1 base, and 4 bases stayed unmatched. Germline CDR1 GTSNPN, CDR2 SVGIG (reference sequence). There are 15 residues in the CDR3. The CDR3 protein is CAWSGTGLAKNIQYF. For the CDR3, the DNA is TGTGCCTGGAGCGGGACAGGGTTGGCCAAAAACATTCAGTACTTC. The full variable domain, with the rest looked up from reference TRBV30 and TRBJ2-4, is SQTIHQWPATLVQPVGSPLSLECTVEGTSNPNLYWYRQAAGRGLQLLFYSVGIGQISSEVPQNLSASRPQDRQFILSSKKLLLSDSGFYLCAWSGTGLAKNIQYFGAGTRLSVL.

The table lists this clone with a count of one. The CDR3 sequence is CASSEDRHEQFF. CDR3 coding DNA: TGTGCCAGCAGCGAGGACAGACATGAGCAGTTCTTC. J is TRBJ2-1 and V is TRBV11-2; TRBD1 might be the D (6 bases). CDR1 is SGHAT, CDR2 FQNNGV, per germline. This CDR3 has 12 amino acids. Trimming shortened V by 5 bases and J by 8 bases, and 10 bases separated the two germline ends.

V usage is TRBV6-1 and J usage is TRBJ1-2, with 8 bases fitting TRBD1. This CDR3 contains 14 residues. With 3 bases clipped from V and 8 bases from J, the junction kept 8 bases outside the gene matches. From germline, CDR1 is MNHNS and CDR2 SASEGT. Written as DNA, the CDR3 is TGTGCCAGCAGTGAGAGGGAACAGGGGGGCGGCTACACCTTC. It yields the protein CASSEREQGGGYTF.

V is TRBV11-3 and J is TRBJ2-7; possibly TRBD1 for D (7 bases). Trimming took off 5 bases at V and 3 bases at J, with 17 bases between the two ends. There are 15 residues in the CDR3. From germline, CDR1 is SGHNT and CDR2 YENEEA. CDR3 amino acids: CASSHRGQEGYEQYF. DNA of the CDR3: TGTGCCAGCAGCCACCGAGGACAGGAGGGCTACGAGCAGTACTTC.

The rearrangement uses TRBV6-5 and TRBJ2-4; D remains ambiguous. The CDR3 length is 13 residues. Trimming pared 7 bases from V and 1 base from J, leaving 8 bases between. Per the germline V gene, CDR1 is MNHEY and CDR2 is SVGAGI. The CDR3 DNA reads as TGTGCCAGCATCGGTGGTGCCAAAAACATTCAGTACTTC. It encodes CASIGGAKNIQYF.

This chain uses TRBV12-3 or TRBV12-4 with TRBJ2-3; a possible D gene is TRBD1 (6 bases). The CDR3 is 13 residues long. V lost 6 bases to trimming and J lost 1 base, with 8 bases between them. CDR3 nucleotide sequence: TGTGCCAGCAGACCAGGGGGCACAGATACGCAGTATTTT. Translating gives CASRPGGTDTQYF.

This chain links TRBV7-8 with TRBJ1-6; D not resolved. Trimming cost V 4 bases and J 7 bases, with 8 bases left between them. The CDR3 has 13 amino acids. Germline CDR1 reads SGHVS; CDR2 reads FQNEAQ. As DNA, the CDR3 is TGTGCCAGCAGCTACCAAACAAATTCACCCCTCCACTTT. It specifies CASSYQTNSPLHF.

Remarks on this clone: Other DNA sequences in this specimen translate into the identical CDR3. This rearrangement joins TRBV18 to TRBJ1-1; TRBD1 is a possible D gene (6 bases). V was clipped by 3 bases and J by 2 bases, with 10 bases between them. The CDR3 is made up of 14 amino acids. Germline assignment: CDR1 KGHSH and CDR2 LQKENI. The CDR3 protein is CASSPTDSNTEAFF. The CDR3 DNA reads TGTGCCAGCTCACCGACGGACAGTAACACTGAAGCTTTCTTT.

This clone was detected only once. The chain couples TRBV6-5 to TRBJ1-2, with D tentatively TRBD1 (5 bases). This CDR3 is 14 amino acids long. Trimming stripped 7 bases from V and 2 bases from J, with 14 bases between. The germline gives CDR1 MNHEY, CDR2 SVGAGI. This chain's CDR3 is CASTRDRGNYGYTF. DNA for the CDR3: TGTGCCAGCACCCGAGATCGGGGGAACTATGGCTACACCTTC.

J is TRBJ1-2 and V is TRBV30; D uncertain. Germline V lookup: CDR1 GTSNPN, CDR2 SVGIG (reference sequence). The length of the CDR3 is 16 residues. Trimming stripped 0 bases from V and 6 bases from J, with 20 bases between. The CDR3 loop reads CAWSVSVGVGADGYTF. The DNA of the CDR3 is TGTGCCTGGAGTGTAAGCGTAGGTGTAGGAGCGGATGGCTACACCTTC.

The V call is TRBV19, the J call TRBJ2-4, with D possibly being TRBD1 (5 bases). CDR3 size: 13 residues. The germline V gene encodes CDR1 LNHDA and CDR2 SQIVND (reference sequence). V shed 5 bases and J shed 6 bases, with 11 bases lying between them. Written as DNA, the CDR3 is TGTGCCAGTAGTTTCAGGGATGGAAACATTCAGTACTTC. Translating it yields CASSFRDGNIQYF.

The CDR3 bases are TGTGCCAGCAGCTCCCCTTTCACGCGCCTTCCCCGCTACACCTTC. Amino acids: CASSSPFTRLPRYTF. The chain uses TRBV7-9 and TRBJ1-2; D is unresolved. V was trimmed by 4 bases and J by 9 bases, leaving 21 bases between them. Germline CDR1 SEHNR, CDR2 FQNEAQ (reference sequence). This CDR3 region has 15 residues.